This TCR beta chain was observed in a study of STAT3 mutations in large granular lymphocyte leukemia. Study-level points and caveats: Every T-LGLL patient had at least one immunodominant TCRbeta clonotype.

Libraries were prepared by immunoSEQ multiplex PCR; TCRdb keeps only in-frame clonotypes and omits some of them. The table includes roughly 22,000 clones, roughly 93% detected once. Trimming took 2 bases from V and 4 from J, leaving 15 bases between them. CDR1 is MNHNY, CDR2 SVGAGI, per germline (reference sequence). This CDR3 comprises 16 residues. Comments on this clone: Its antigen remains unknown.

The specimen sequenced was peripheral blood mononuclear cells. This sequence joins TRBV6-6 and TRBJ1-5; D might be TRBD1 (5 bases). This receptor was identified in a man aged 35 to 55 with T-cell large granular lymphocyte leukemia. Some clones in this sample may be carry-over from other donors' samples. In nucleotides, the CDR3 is TGTGCCAGCAGTTACCCCCGGGACCGAATAAATCAGCCCCAGCATTTT. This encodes CASSYPRDRINQPQHF.